This T cell receptor (beta chain) was sequenced during a study of blood T cell repertoires in COVID-19. Study-level background: Samples of COVID-19 (acute and convalescent) were obtained from the United States, Italy and Spain. The cDNA or gDNA used as material had been derived from T cells, B-cell-depleted T cells, or PBMCs.

In the original processing: For nucleated cells, counts were estimated from reference gene primer amplification. Generated by immunoSEQ multiplex PCR, the TCRdb table keeps only in-frame clones and is missing some. That table gives V, J and clone size, and the DNA gave D and trimming. The sample has a few hundred thousand clones; roughly 84% are singletons. The CDR3 has 15 amino acids. CDR1 SQVTM and CDR2 ANQGSEA come from the germline V gene. J gave up 4 bases and V 2 bases, and 7 bases lay outside the gene matches. The rearrangement links TRBV29-1 to TRBJ2-3; TRBD1 matches 9 bases. Sequenced material: PBMCs or T cells enriched from blood (not recorded which). The sequence was collected from a woman aged 35 to 49 who had recovered from COVID-19. DNA of the CDR3: TGCAGCGTTGAACTGAGACAGGGGGTCCCAGATACGCAGTATTTT. This gives the protein CSVELRQGVPDTQYF.